This entry concerns a single T cell receptor (beta chain). The sample is drawn from a study of cytomegalovirus exposure and HLA in healthy donors. The PCR had 60 Vbeta and 13 Jbeta primers. The method was immunoSEQ multiplex PCR; TCRdb's version includes in-frame clones alone and lacks a portion of them. The table lists about 80,000 clones, 60% to 80% of them singletons. The V and J ends lost 1 base and 15 bases respectively, with 13 bases between them. This CDR3 spans 13 amino acids. CDR1 and CDR2 from the germline V gene are SGHTA and FQGNSA. The receptor was derived from a man in his fifties or sixties in good health and CMV-seronegative. The rearrangement joins TRBV7-2 to TRBJ2-6; maybe TRBD1 (5 bases). The specimen sequenced was PBMCs. CDR3 region: CASSLGGRTSLTF. DNA of the CDR3: TGTGCCAGCAGCTTAGGGGGCCGAACAAGCCTGACTTTC. Using reference TRBV7-2 and TRBJ2-6 for the parts outside the CDR3, the full variable domain is GAGVSQSPSNKVTEKGKDVELRCDPISGHTALYWYRQSLGQGLEFLIYFQGNSAPDKSGLPSDRFSAERTGGSVSTLTIQRTQQEDSAVYLCASSLGGRTSLTFGAGSRLTVL.